This TCR beta chain was identified in a study of blood T cell repertoires in COVID-19. Study-level background: Samples of COVID-19 (acute and convalescent) were obtained from the United States, Italy and Spain. Nucleic acid was either cDNA or gDNA, and it came from T cells, B-cell-depleted T cells, or PBMCs.

CDR1 MDHEN and CDR2 SYDVKM come from the germline V gene. The CDR3 is made up of 15 amino acids. The J segment lost 3 bases and the V segment lost 10 bases, leaving 12 bases of the junction unmatched. As originally analysed: Quantification of nucleated cells was approximated via reference gene primer amplification. Sequencing was performed with immunoSEQ multiplex PCR; in TCRdb, only in-frame clones are kept and a portion is missing. The V and J calls and clone size were taken over from that table, and D and trimming were inferred from the DNA. The sample contains some 360,000 clones, over 85% of which appear only once. The Seattle patients, enrolled during active infection, were followed longitudinally. This clone was detected only a few times.

The chain employs TRBV28 and TRBJ2-5; 9 bases line up with TRBD2. The TCR sequence derives from a woman in her sixties or seventies with COVID-19, enrolled during active disease. Sequencing was performed on peripheral blood. The CDR3 protein is CAISAAGGRKETQYF. CDR3 sequence (DNA): TGTGCCATCTCCGCAGCGGGGGGACGTAAAGAGACCCAGTACTTC.